This T cell receptor (beta chain) was documented in a study of immune evolution from preneoplasia to lung adenocarcinoma. Study results and caveats: Normal lung had highest clonality; later lesions appeared denser, more diverse. From normal lung to invasive adenocarcinoma, top clone frequencies appeared to decrease.

Germline CDR1 and CDR2: LNHNV and YYDKDF (reference sequence). The CDR3 consists of 15 residues. V lost 1 base to trimming and J lost 5 bases, with 14 bases between them. Sequencing was performed with immunoSEQ multiplex PCR; in TCRdb, only in-frame clones are kept and a portion is missing. This table holds roughly 3,000 clones, around 87% found once. Note on this clone: What it binds is not known.

Between the mid-2010s and the late 2010s, patients underwent resection in Japan or China. This TCR came from a person aged 65 to 79 with lung adenocarcinoma. Sequenced sample: FFPE adjacent normal lung tissue. J is TRBJ1-2 and V is TRBV15; no clear D. CDR3 residues: CATSRAETVAYGYTF. The CDR3, as DNA: TGTGCCACCAGCAGAGCTGAGACGGTTGCGTATGGCTACACCTTC.